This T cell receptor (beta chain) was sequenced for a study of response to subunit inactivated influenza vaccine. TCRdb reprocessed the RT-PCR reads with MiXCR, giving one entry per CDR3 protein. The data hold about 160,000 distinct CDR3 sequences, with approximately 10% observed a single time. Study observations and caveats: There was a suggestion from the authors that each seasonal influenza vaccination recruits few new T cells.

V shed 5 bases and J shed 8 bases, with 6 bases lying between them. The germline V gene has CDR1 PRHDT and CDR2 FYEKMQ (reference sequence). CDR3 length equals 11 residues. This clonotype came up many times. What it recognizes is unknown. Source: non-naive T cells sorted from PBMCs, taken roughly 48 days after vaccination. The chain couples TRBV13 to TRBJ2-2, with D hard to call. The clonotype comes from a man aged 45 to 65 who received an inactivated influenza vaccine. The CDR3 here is CASSGKGELFF. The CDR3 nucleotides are TGTGCCAGCAGCGGGAAGGGGGAGCTGTTTTTT.